Listed here are 2 T cell receptor beta chains from one sample, sequenced in a study of blood T cell repertoires in COVID-19 (dated by TCRdb to 2018 to 2020). Libraries were constructed by the immunoSEQ multiplex PCR assay. In its TCRdb copy, this immuneACCESS table keeps in-frame sequences only and misses some clones. Where compared with another copy, unresolved V genes explain less than half of these, and the others have no known cause. For this sample there are 250,000 or so clones; about 83% appear just once. 5.5% of the sample is in the top ten clones. The source material was peripheral blood. The receptors shown here come from a human donor in a cohort sampled during active COVID-19.

This chain links TRBV7-9 with TRBJ2-5, with a possible D match to TRBD1 (6 bases). V dropped 0 bases and J dropped 2 bases, with 10 bases sitting between them. This CDR3 has 15 amino acids. Germline lookup yields CDR1 SEHNR and CDR2 FQNEAQ (reference sequence). The CDR3 DNA reads as TGTGCCAGCAGCTTAGCAATAGGGACACAAGAGACCCAGTACTTC. It translates to CASSLAIGTQETQYF.

V is TRBV4-1 and J is TRBJ1-3; a possible D gene is TRBD1 (5 bases). This CDR3 comprises 14 residues. The V end was cut by 4 bases, the J end by 2 bases, with 9 bases between. Germline CDR1 is MGHRA and CDR2 is YSYEKL. CDR3 residues: CASSRRVAGNTIYF. In nucleotides, the CDR3 is TGCGCCAGCAGCCGCAGGGTGGCTGGAAACACCATATATTTT.